These 3 T cell receptor beta chains were all obtained from the same sample, sequenced in a study of blood T cell repertoires in COVID-19. TCRdb keeps only in-frame clones here, not all; method: immunoSEQ multiplex PCR. The data show 150,000 to 200,000 clones, 80% to 90% seen once. The sample consisted of PBMCs or T cells enriched from blood (not recorded which). Receptor source: a young woman who had recovered from COVID-19.

The CDR3 DNA follows: TGCAGCGTGACCGGGGGTGGAAACACCATATATTTT. Its protein is CSVTGGGNTIYF. The chain has TRBV29-1 and TRBJ1-3; possible D gene TRBD1, 5 bases. Germline-derived CDR1 and CDR2 are SQVTM and ANQGSEA. The germline V and J ends were trimmed by 6 bases and 3 bases, with 9 bases remaining between them. The CDR3 spans 12 residues.

There are a few counts of this clone. The rearrangement joins TRBV6-2 or TRBV6-3 to TRBJ2-7; 9 bases map to TRBD1. V was clipped by 4 bases and J by 2 bases; unmatched bases: 3. From germline, CDR1 is MNHEY and CDR2 SVGEGT. This CDR3 has 14 residues. CDR3 DNA: TGTGCCAGCAGTTTCGGACAGGGGCCCTACGAGCAGTACTTC. It yields the protein CASSFGQGPYEQYF.

V is TRBV19 and J is TRBJ1-1; possible D gene TRBD1, 5 bases. CDR3 length: 15 residues. Germline loops: CDR1 LNHDA, CDR2 SQIVND (reference sequence). The V and J ends lost 5 bases and 5 bases respectively, with 18 bases between them. CDR3 DNA: TGTGCCAGTAGTTCCCCAGCGGGGGTGGAGACTGAAGCTTTCTTT. It codes for CASSSPAGVETEAFF.